The subject of this entry is one TCR beta chain. The antigen is undetermined. Germline V gene lookup returns CDR1 SGHTA and CDR2 FQGNSA. Unmatched junction bases numbered 1, after V lost 1 base and J lost 6 bases. This CDR3 has 14 amino acids. These data originate in a study of radiotherapy plus CTLA-4 blockade in lung cancer. Libraries were prepared by immunoSEQ multiplex PCR; TCRdb keeps only in-frame clonotypes and omits some of them. The sample consists of approximately 67,000 clones, about four fifths of them appearing once. Overall study results and limits: TCR clones from tumors expanded in blood after radiotherapy plus ipilimumab.

Patients had chemo-refractory metastatic non-small-cell lung cancer and received focal radiation plus CTLA-4 blockade that used ipilimumab. The TCR originated in a human donor with non-small cell lung cancer who had a partial response to radiotherapy plus ipilimumab. The source was peripheral blood, collected from a patient treated with radiotherapy plus ipilimumab. J is TRBJ2-3 and V is TRBV7-2; TRBD1 agrees at 10 bases. CDR3: CASSLGTGGDTQYF. CDR3 coding DNA: TGTGCCAGCAGCTTAGGGACAGGGGGTGATACGCAGTATTTT.